This T cell receptor beta chain was identified during a study of blood T cell repertoires in COVID-19. The wider study: Acute-phase and convalescent COVID-19 samples originated in the United States, Italy and Spain. T cells, B-cell-depleted T cells, or PBMCs provided the cDNA or gDNA that served as material.

Original processing methods: Nucleated cell number was recorded as an estimate derived from reference gene primer amplification. TCRdb keeps only in-frame clones here, not all; method: immunoSEQ multiplex PCR. V, J and clone size are taken as reported in that table, and D and trimming were inferred from the DNA itself. The data contain 250,000 to 300,000 clones, around 90% of them seen just once; the ten biggest clones take up about 2%. Material: peripheral blood. The receptor was derived from a woman aged 45-65 years who had recovered from COVID-19.

CDR3 amino acids: CASSNRDRGGYTF. The CDR3 DNA sequence: TGTGCCAGCAGCAACCGGGACAGGGGGGGCTACACCTTC. The chain employs TRBV9 and TRBJ1-2, with 11 bases matching TRBD1. The CDR3 sequence is 13 residues long. From germline, CDR1 is SGDLS and CDR2 YYNGEE. With V trimmed by 4 bases and J by 8 bases, 4 bases remained unmatched.